The present T cell receptor (beta chain) was sequenced within a study of OX40 agonist ivuxolimab in advanced cancers. Study in general: Patients were given ivuxolimab, an antibody that agonizes OX40 (CD134). Earlier anti-PD-1, anti-PD-L1 or anti-CTLA-4 therapy was permitted; over 35% had received some. Study-wide findings and caveats: Antigen specificity remained undetermined for the expanded peripheral T cells.

Profiled with immunoSEQ multiplex PCR; TCRdb holds only in-frame clones, not every one. The table has approximately 82,000 clones, around 86% seen once. As regards this clone: Its specificity is unknown.

This TCR derives from an adult with an advanced solid tumor such as melanoma, head and neck, liver or kidney cancer. Sample: CD4+ or CD8+ T cells sorted from blood, taken in a trial of the OX40 agonist ivuxolimab.

Here the CDR3 reads CASSPRRDRSNYGYTF. The CDR3 nucleotides read TGTGCCAGCTCACCACGGAGGGACCGATCTAACTATGGCTACACCTTC. This rearrangement joins TRBV18 to TRBJ1-2, with D maybe TRBD1 (5 bases). The CDR3 extends over 16 amino acids. In germline, CDR1 is KGHSH, CDR2 LQKENI. With 1 base removed from V and 0 bases from J, the gap between germline ends came to 12 bases.